The 14 T cell receptor beta chains presented below share a single source sample, sequenced in a study of blood T cells in healthy people across ages. A second PCR, run for about 6 to 12 cycles, used a sample-barcoded 5' primer plus a J-beta primer mix. TCRdb re-called the 5' RACE reads with MiXCR, one entry per CDR3 protein. The sample includes hundreds of thousands of distinct CDR3 sequences, 22% of them seen just once. The sample was blood. The receptor set was obtained from a man aged 70-80 years in good health.

V usage is TRBV20-1 and J usage is TRBJ2-4, with 11 bases identical to TRBD2. Germline values: CDR1 DFQATT, CDR2 SNEGSKA (reference sequence). V lost 4 bases and J lost 15; bases outside the gene matches: 11. The CDR3 is 13 amino acids. CDR3 in amino acids: CSAMSSGRRVGYF. The CDR3 nucleotides read TGCAGTGCTATGTCTAGCGGGAGGAGGGTAGGGTACTTC.

This clonotype occurred a few times. V usage is TRBV10-3 and J usage is TRBJ1-5; D is possibly TRBD1 (5 bases). Germline CDR1 reads ENHRY; CDR2 reads SYGVKD. This CDR3 comprises 12 residues. The V and J ends lost 8 bases and 5 bases respectively, with 10 bases between them. The CDR3 DNA is TGTGCCATCGGGCAGGGCGATCAGCCCCAGCATTTT. Translation gives CAIGQGDQPQHF.

This chain connects TRBV5-1 to TRBJ2-5; a weak D match, TRBD2 (6 bases). With 4 bases removed from V and 2 bases from J, the gap between germline ends came to 30 bases. The CDR3 runs 20 residues. Per the germline V gene, CDR1 is SGHRS and CDR2 is YFSETQ. DNA for the CDR3: TGCGCCAGCAGCACAGACACAGGATTGTGGCTCGGGAGAAAACAAGAGACCCAGTACTTC. Residues: CASSTDTGLWLGRKQETQYF. Supplemented by reference TRBV5-1 and TRBJ2-5, the full variable domain reads KAGVTQTPRYLIKTRGQQVTLSCSPISGHRSVSWYQQTPGQGLQFLFEYFSETQRNKGNFPGRFSGRQFSNSRSEMNVSTLELGDSALYLCASSTDTGLWLGRKQETQYFGPGTRLLVL.

This chain joins TRBV24-1 and TRBJ2-4; the match to TRBD1 covers 9 bases. V gave up 9 bases and J gave up 8 bases; unmatched junction bases: 7. The CDR3 runs 13 residues. Per germline, CDR1 KGHDR and CDR2 SFDVKD. CDR3 sequence: CATRDREVDIQYF. The CDR3 DNA reads TGTGCCACCCGGGACAGGGAAGTAGACATTCAGTACTTC.

V is TRBV12-3 or TRBV12-4 and J is TRBJ2-3, with 9 positions matching TRBD1. The ends lost 2 bases at V and 1 base at J; junction bases unmatched: 7. This CDR3 is 17 amino acids long. CDR3 bases: TGTGCCAGCAGTTTAAGGGGACAGGGTATTCGCACAGATACGCAGTATTTT. This encodes CASSLRGQGIRTDTQYF.

This chain uses TRBV7-9 with TRBJ1-2; D unclear. The CDR3 length is 15 residues. The germline V gene has CDR1 SEHNR and CDR2 FQNEAQ (reference sequence). V lost 5 bases, J lost 5 bases, and 18 bases lay in between. DNA of the CDR3: TGTGCCAGCAGCCAAGACCATTACCCCCTTTATGGCTACACCTTC. It is translated as CASSQDHYPLYGYTF.

The V gene is TRBV5-1, the J gene TRBJ2-3; D possibly corresponds to TRBD1 (5 bases). Germline CDR1 is SGHRS and CDR2 is YFSETQ. Trimming removed 0 bases at V and 7 bases at J, with 15 bases between. The CDR3 contains 15 residues. This CDR3 is CASSLGQGLIHTQYF. The CDR3 DNA reads as TGCGCCAGCAGCTTGGGGCAGGGATTAATTCATACGCAGTATTTT.

The chain is built from TRBV13 and TRBJ2-3; possibly TRBD1 for D (6 bases). V was pared by 6 bases and J by 2 bases, with 18 bases between. This CDR3 contains 16 residues. CDR1 and CDR2 (germline): PRHDT, FYEKMQ (reference sequence). The CDR3 sequence is CASSSSGDPFTDTQYF. CDR3 coding DNA: TGTGCCAGCAGTTCCTCAGGGGACCCCTTCACAGATACGCAGTATTTT.

The rearrangement links TRBV20-1 to TRBJ2-1, with D tentatively TRBD2 (6 bases). Between the trimmed V and J ends, which lost 1 base and 6 bases, there was a span of 13 bases. Germline CDR1 DFQATT, CDR2 SNEGSKA (reference sequence). This CDR3 contains 14 residues. CDR3 residues: CSARGVGGSNEQFF. The CDR3 region has the DNA TGCAGTGCTAGAGGAGTGGGGGGATCCAATGAGCAGTTCTTC.

The chain links TRBV7-8 to TRBJ2-1; D not resolved. The CDR3 length is 12 residues. CDR1 and CDR2 from the germline V gene are SGHVS and FQNEAQ. V lost 5 bases and J 9 bases, leaving 11 bases between the germline ends. CDR3 DNA sequence: TGTGCCAGCAGCCTCCCTTTCGCTGAGCAGTTCTTC. Translating it yields CASSLPFAEQFF. The variable domain in full, with the rest retrieved from reference TRBV7-8 and TRBJ2-1, is GAGVSQSPRYKVAKRGQDVALRCDPISGHVSLFWYQQALGQGPEFLTYFQNEAQLDKSGLPSDRFFAERPEGSVSTLKIQRTQQEDSAVYLCASSLPFAEQFFGPGTRLTVL.

The CDR3 here is CASSKVRLAGTDTQYF. CDR3 nucleotide sequence: TGTGCCAGCAGCAAAGTGAGGCTAGCGGGGACAGATACGCAGTATTTT. The V and J genes are TRBV21-1 and TRBJ2-3; the D call in the table, TRBD2, was not verified against the DNA. TRBV21-1 is flagged as a pseudogene. The CDR3 is made up of 16 amino acids.

The chain links TRBV9 to TRBJ2-5; 7 bases are a match to TRBD2. The J segment lost 5 bases and the V segment lost 0 bases, leaving 4 bases of the junction unmatched. This CDR3 spans 14 amino acids. CDR1 is SGDLS, CDR2 YYNGEE, per germline. CDR3 amino acids: CASSVGEGPETQYF. CDR3 DNA: TGTGCCAGCAGCGTAGGGGAGGGTCCCGAGACCCAGTACTTC.

This clonotype was observed a few times. V gene TRBV10-3 combines with J gene TRBJ1-6, with D maybe TRBD1 (6 bases). V lost 6 bases to trimming and J lost 10 bases, with 13 bases between them. This CDR3 spans 13 amino acids. Per germline, CDR1 ENHRY and CDR2 SYGVKD. The CDR3 here is CAIRLQGGSPLHF. The DNA for the CDR3 is TGTGCCATCAGACTACAGGGTGGGTCACCCCTCCACTTT.

V and J are TRBV7-2 and TRBJ2-5, with D possibly called TRBD1 or TRBD2 (6 bases each). Between the trimmed V and J ends, which lost 2 bases and 2 bases, there was a span of 12 bases. The V gene's germline CDR1 is SGHTA and CDR2 FQGNSA. The CDR3 length is 15 residues. The chain's CDR3 is CASSLMGGPQETQYF. CDR3 coding DNA: TGTGCCAGCAGCTTAATGGGGGGCCCACAAGAGACCCAGTACTTC.